Sequencing of this TCR beta chain was carried out in a study of STAT3 mutations in large granular lymphocyte leukemia. General study results and limits: Some patients had dominant TCR clones larger than their STAT3 mutant burden. All newly emerging clones after therapy were STAT3 wild type. In T-cell large granular lymphocyte leukemia, about half of patients showed multiple immunodominant subclonotypes.

Here immunoSEQ multiplex PCR was the method, and the copy in TCRdb shows in-frame clones only, minus some. The sample shows around 39,000 clones, 88% of them seen only once. About this clone itself: Its antigen remains unidentified.

Germline CDR1 and CDR2: SNHLY and FYNNEI. The V gene end was trimmed by 5 bases and the J gene end by 2 bases; junction bases not matched to a gene: 3. This CDR3 has 14 amino acids. This chain links TRBV2 with TRBJ2-3; TRBD2 aligns across 8 bases. This receptor was identified in a human donor with T large granular lymphocyte leukemia. Some clones in this sample may be carry-over from other donors' samples. Sequenced input: PBMCs. CDR3 nucleotides: TGTGCCAGCAGTTTAGCGGGGTTCACAGATACGCAGTATTTT. The encoded protein is CASSLAGFTDTQYF.